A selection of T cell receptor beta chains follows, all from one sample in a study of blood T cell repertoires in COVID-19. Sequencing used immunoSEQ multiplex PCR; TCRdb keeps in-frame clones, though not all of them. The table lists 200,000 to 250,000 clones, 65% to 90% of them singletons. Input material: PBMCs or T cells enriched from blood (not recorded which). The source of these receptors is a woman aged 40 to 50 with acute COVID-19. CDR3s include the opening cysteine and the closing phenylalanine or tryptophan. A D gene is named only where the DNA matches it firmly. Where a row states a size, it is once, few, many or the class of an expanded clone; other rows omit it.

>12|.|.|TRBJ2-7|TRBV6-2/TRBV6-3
CASSYPSHEQYF
TGTGCCAGCAGTTACCCAAGCCACGAGCAGTACTTC
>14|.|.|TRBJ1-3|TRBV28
CASSGSPSGNTIYF
TGTGCCAGCAGCGGTTCACCCTCTGGAAACACCATATATTTT
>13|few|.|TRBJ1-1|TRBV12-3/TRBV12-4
CASRVQGYTEAFF
TGTGCCAGCAGGGTGCAGGGTTACACTGAAGCTTTCTTT
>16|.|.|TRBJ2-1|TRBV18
CASSPLGGGMSNEQFF
TGTGCCAGCTCCCCTCTTGGGGGGGGCATGAGCAATGAGCAGTTCTTC
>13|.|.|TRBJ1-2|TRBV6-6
CASSLRRDDGYTF
TGTGCCAGCAGTTTGAGGAGGGATGATGGCTACACCTTC
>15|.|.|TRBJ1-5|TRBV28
CASRGGQFGNQPQHF
TGTGCCAGCAGGGGAGGGCAGTTTGGCAATCAGCCCCAGCATTTT
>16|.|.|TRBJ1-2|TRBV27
CASSLFRGGAPYGYTF
TGTGCCAGCAGTTTATTCCGGGGGGGGGCCCCCTATGGCTACACCTTC
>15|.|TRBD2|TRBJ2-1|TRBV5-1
CASSPGLAGRNEQFF
TGCGCCAGCAGCCCGGGACTAGCGGGACGGAATGAGCAGTTCTTC
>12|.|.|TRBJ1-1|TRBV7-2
CASLGLGVEAFF
TGTGCCAGCCTCGGACTAGGGGTTGAAGCTTTCTTT
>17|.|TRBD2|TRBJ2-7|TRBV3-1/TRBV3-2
CASSQDLLGTSDFEQYF
TGTGCCAGCAGCCAAGATCTCCTCGGGACTAGCGACTTCGAGCAGTACTTC
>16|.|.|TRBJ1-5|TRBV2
CASMGGGKWSNQPQHF
TGTGCCAGCATGGGTGGGGGGAAGTGGAGCAATCAGCCCCAGCATTTT
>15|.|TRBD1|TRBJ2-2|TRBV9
CASSEGTGATGELFF
TGTGCCAGCAGCGAAGGGACAGGGGCGACCGGGGAGCTGTTTTTT
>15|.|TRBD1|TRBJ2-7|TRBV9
CASSGGQGRSYEQYF
TGTGCCAGCAGCGGGGGACAGGGGCGTTCCTACGAGCAGTACTTC
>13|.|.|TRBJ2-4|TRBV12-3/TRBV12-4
CASSLDFKNIQYF
TGTGCCAGCAGTTTGGACTTTAAAAACATTCAGTACTTC
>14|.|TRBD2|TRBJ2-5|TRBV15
CASSGGQVQETQYF
TGTGCCTCTAGCGGGGGACAGGTCCAAGAGACCCAGTACTTC
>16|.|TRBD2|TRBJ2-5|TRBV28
CASSSLKREGRYVQYF
TGTGCCAGCAGTTCCTTAAAGCGGGAGGGCCGTTATGTCCAGTACTTC
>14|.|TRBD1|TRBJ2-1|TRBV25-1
CASSYRGSYNEQFF
TGTGCCAGCAGCTACAGGGGGTCCTACAATGAGCAGTTCTTC
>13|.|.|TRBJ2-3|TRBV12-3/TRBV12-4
CASSSLLTDTQYF
TGTGCCAGCAGTTCCCTCCTTACAGATACGCAGTATTTT
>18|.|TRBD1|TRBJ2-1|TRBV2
CASSEGEYRGPSYNEQFF
TGTGCCAGCAGTGAAGGGGAGTACAGGGGTCCCTCCTACAATGAGCAGTTCTTC
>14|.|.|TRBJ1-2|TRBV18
CASSPTQGSYGYTF
TGTGCCAGCTCACCGACTCAAGGAAGCTATGGCTACACCTTC
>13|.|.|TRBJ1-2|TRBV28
CAAVDSSNYGYTF
TGTGCCGCCGTGGACAGTAGTAACTATGGCTACACCTTC
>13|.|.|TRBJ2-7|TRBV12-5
CASPRTEGYEQYF
TGTGCTAGTCCTCGGACAGAAGGCTACGAGCAGTACTTC
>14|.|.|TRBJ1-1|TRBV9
CASSVGAANTEAFF
TGTGCCAGCAGCGTAGGGGCAGCGAACACTGAAGCTTTCTTT
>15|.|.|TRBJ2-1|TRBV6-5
CASSSWLGVYNEQFF
TGTGCCAGCAGTTCTTGGCTAGGAGTATACAATGAGCAGTTCTTC
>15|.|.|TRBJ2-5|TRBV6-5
CASSYSTGAQETQYF
TGTGCCAGCAGTTACTCGACTGGCGCCCAAGAGACCCAGTACTTC
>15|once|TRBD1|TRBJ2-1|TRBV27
CASSLAGQGGHEQFF
TGTGCCAGCAGTTTAGCGGGACAGGGGGGTCATGAGCAGTTCTTC
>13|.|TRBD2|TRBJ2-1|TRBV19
CASRLAGRYEQFF
TGTGCCAGTAGGTTAGCGGGACGGTATGAGCAGTTCTTC
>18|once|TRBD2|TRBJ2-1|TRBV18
CASSPSTSGRMAHNEQFF
TGTGCCAGCTCACCTTCGACTAGCGGGAGGATGGCTCACAATGAGCAGTTCTTC
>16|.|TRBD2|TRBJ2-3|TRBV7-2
CASSRAGTIGTDTQYF
TGTGCCAGCAGCCGGGCCGGGACTATTGGCACAGATACGCAGTATTTT
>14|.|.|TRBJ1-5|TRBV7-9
CASSEGSANQPQHF
TGTGCCAGCAGCGAAGGGAGTGCCAATCAGCCCCAGCATTTT
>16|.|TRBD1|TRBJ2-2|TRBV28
CASSSTGYANTGELFF
TGTGCCAGCAGCTCGACAGGGTATGCGAACACCGGGGAGCTGTTTTTT
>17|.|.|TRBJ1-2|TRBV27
CASRQLRGGRGVVGYTF
TGTGCCAGCAGGCAACTCAGGGGAGGGCGGGGAGTGGTCGGCTACACCTTC
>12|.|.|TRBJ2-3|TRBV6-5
CASRGGADTQYF
TGTGCCAGCAGAGGAGGTGCAGATACGCAGTATTTT
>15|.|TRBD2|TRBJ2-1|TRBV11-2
CASTWGGSSYNEQFF
TGTGCCAGCACCTGGGGGGGGAGCTCCTACAATGAGCAGTTCTTC
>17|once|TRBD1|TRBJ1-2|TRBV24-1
CATSDEGQGARGYGYTF
TGTGCCACCAGTGATGAGGGACAGGGGGCGCGCGGCTATGGCTACACCTTC
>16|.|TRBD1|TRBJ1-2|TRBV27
CASSPTGGGPDYGYTF
TGTGCCAGCAGTCCTACAGGGGGTGGCCCCGACTATGGCTACACCTTC
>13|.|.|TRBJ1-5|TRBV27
CASSQAPNQPQHF
TGTGCCAGCAGCCAGGCTCCCAATCAGCCCCAGCATTTT
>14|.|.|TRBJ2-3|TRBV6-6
CASSGGRVADTQYF
TGTGCCAGCAGCGGAGGGCGGGTAGCAGATACGCAGTATTTT
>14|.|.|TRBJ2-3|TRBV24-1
CATSDPTVTDTQYF
TGTGCCACCAGTGATCCTACCGTCACAGATACGCAGTATTTT
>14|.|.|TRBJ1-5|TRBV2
CASSPQGSNQPQHF
TGTGCCAGCAGCCCACAGGGAAGCAATCAGCCCCAGCATTTT
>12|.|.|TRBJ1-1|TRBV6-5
CASSPHRDEAFF
TGTGCCAGCAGTCCACACAGGGATGAAGCTTTCTTT
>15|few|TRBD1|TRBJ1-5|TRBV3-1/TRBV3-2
CASSQGGQGGQPQHF
TGTGCCAGCAGCCAAGGTGGACAGGGCGGTCAGCCCCAGCATTTT
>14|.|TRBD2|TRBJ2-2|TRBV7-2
CATRAGTNTGELFF
TGTGCCACCCGAGCGGGAACGAACACCGGGGAGCTGTTTTTT
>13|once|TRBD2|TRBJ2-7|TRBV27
CASSTSGRYEQYF
TGTGCCAGCAGTACTAGCGGGAGATACGAGCAGTACTTC
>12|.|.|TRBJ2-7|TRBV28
CAIQTGSYEQYF
TGTGCCATCCAGACAGGTTCCTACGAGCAGTACTTC
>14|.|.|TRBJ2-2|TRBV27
CASSPGANTGELFF
TGTGCCAGCAGTCCGGGAGCGAACACCGGGGAGCTGTTTTTT
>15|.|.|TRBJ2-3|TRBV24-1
CATSDYGQSTDTQYF
TGTGCCACCAGTGATTATGGACAGTCCACAGATACGCAGTATTTT
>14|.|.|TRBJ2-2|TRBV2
CASRLTLNTGELFF
TGTGCCAGCAGATTGACTCTTAACACCGGGGAGCTGTTTTTT
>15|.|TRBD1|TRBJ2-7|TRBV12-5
CASGLVRTGPYEQYF
TGTGCTAGTGGTTTGGTTCGGACAGGGCCCTACGAGCAGTACTTC
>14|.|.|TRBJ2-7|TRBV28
CASSVLISGYEQYF
TGTGCCAGCAGTGTGTTGATTAGCGGTTACGAGCAGTACTTC
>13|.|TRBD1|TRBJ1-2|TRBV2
CASSAGTGDGYTF
TGTGCCAGCTCCGCCGGGACAGGGGATGGCTACACCTTC
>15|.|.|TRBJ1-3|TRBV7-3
CASSLSTASGNTIYF
TGTGCCAGCAGCTTATCGACAGCCTCTGGAAACACCATATATTTT
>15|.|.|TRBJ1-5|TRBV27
CASTWRSYSNQPQHF
TGTGCCAGCACATGGCGGAGTTATAGCAATCAGCCCCAGCATTTT
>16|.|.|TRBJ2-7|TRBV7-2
CASSHGGLGSTYEQYF
TGTGCCAGCAGCCACGGGGGTTTAGGCAGCACCTACGAGCAGTACTTC
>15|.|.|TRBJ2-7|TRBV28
CASSFPSISTYEQYF
TGTGCCAGCAGTTTCCCCTCTATATCAACCTACGAGCAGTACTTC
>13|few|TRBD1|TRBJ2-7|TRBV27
CASSIQGAYEQYF
TGTGCCAGCAGTATACAGGGGGCCTACGAGCAGTACTTC
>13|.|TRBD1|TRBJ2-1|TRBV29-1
CSDDRGVYNEQFF
TGCAGCGATGACAGGGGGGTGTACAATGAGCAGTTCTTC